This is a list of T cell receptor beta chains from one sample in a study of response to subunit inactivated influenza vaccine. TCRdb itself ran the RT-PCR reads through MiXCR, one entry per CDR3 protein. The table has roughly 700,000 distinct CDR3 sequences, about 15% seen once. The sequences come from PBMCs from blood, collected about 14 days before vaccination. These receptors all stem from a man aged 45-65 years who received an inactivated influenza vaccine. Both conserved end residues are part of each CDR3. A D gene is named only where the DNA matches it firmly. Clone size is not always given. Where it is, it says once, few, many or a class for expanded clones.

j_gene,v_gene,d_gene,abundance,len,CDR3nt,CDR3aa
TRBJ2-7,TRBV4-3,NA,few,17,TGCGCCAGCAGCCAAGACCCCGGGGGTTCTGCCGTCTACGAGCAGTACTTC,CASSQDPGGSAVYEQYF
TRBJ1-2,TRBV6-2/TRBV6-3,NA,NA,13,TGTTCCAGCAGTTACAGGGACAACTATGGCTACACCTTC,CSSSYRDNYGYTF
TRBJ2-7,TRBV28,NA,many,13,TGTGCCAGCAGCACCCCGAGCTCCTACGAGCAGTACTTC,CASSTPSSYEQYF
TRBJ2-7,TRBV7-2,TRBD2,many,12,TGTGCCAGCACCGGCGGGGGCTACGAGCAGTACTTC,CASTGGGYEQYF
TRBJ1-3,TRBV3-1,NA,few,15,TGTGCCAGCAGCCAAGGGGGCTTCTCTGGAAACACCATATATTTT,CASSQGGFSGNTIYF
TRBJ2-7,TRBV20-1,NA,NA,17,TGCAGTGCTAGAGATAGCCCGCGACCTCTACGCCCCTACGAGCAGTACTTC,CSARDSPRPLRPYEQYF
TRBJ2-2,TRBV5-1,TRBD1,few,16,TGCGCCAGCAGCACCAGGACAGGGGCGGAATCCGGGGAGCTGTTTTTT,CASSTRTGAESGELFF
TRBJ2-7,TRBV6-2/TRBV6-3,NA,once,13,TGTGCCAGCAGTTACGCACCGAGCTGGGAGCAGTACTTC,CASSYAPSWEQYF
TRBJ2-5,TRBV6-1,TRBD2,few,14,TGTGCCAGCAGCCGTAGCGGGCAGCAAGAGACCCAGTACTTC,CASSRSGQQETQYF
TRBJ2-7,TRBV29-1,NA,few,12,TGCAGCGTTCAGGACTCTCCGGCCGAGCAGTACTTC,CSVQDSPAEQYF
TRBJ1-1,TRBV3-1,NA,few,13,TGTGCCAGCAGTTACCGGTGGTCCACTGAAGCTTTCTTT,CASSYRWSTEAFF
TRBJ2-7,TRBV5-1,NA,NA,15,TGCGCCAGCAGCTTGGCCTGGAGAAGCTCCTACGAGCAGTACTTC,CASSLAWRSSYEQYF
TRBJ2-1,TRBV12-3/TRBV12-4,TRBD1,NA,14,TGTGCCAGCAAAAATGACAGGGGGTTGCGCGAGCAGTTCTTC,CASKNDRGLREQFF
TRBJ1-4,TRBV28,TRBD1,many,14,TGTGCCAGCAGTTGGGGACAGGGGAATGAAAAACTGTTTTTT,CASSWGQGNEKLFF
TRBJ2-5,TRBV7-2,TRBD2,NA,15,TGTGCCAGCAGCGCACCGTTAGGGCGGGAGGGTGCCCAGTACTTC,CASSAPLGREGAQYF
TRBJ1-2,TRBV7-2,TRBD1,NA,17,TGTGCCAGCAGCTTAGGGGGGACGAACAGGGGCCCCTATGGCTACACCTTC,CASSLGGTNRGPYGYTF
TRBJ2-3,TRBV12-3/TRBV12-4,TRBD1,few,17,TGTGCCAGCAGTACTACTGACAGGGAAAGCAGCACAGATACGCAGTATTTT,CASSTTDRESSTDTQYF
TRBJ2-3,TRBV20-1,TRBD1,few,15,TGCAGTGCTAGATCGTCAGGGGGTTCCACAGATACGCAGTATTTT,CSARSSGGSTDTQYF
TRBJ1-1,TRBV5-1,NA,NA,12,TGCGCCAGCAGCTTCCAAGGGCGAGAAGCTTTCTTT,CASSFQGREAFF
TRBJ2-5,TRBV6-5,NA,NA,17,TGTGCCAGCAGTTACTCGATAGGGGCTACGACTCAAGAGACCCAGTACTTC,CASSYSIGATTQETQYF
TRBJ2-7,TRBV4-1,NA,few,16,TGCGCCAGCAGCCAATTTACAGGGCTAGGATGGTACGAGCAGTACTTC,CASSQFTGLGWYEQYF
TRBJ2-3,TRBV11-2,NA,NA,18,TGTGCCAGCAGCTTAAATAGGAAGGTGGGAGTCTCCACAGATACGCAGTATTTT,CASSLNRKVGVSTDTQYF
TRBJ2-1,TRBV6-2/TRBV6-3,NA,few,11,TGTGCCAGCAGTTACTCCCTTGGGCAGTTCTTC,CASSYSLGQFF
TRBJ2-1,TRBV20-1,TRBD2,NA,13,TGCAGTGCTAGGGGACTAGCAAAGCGGGAGCAGTTCTTC,CSARGLAKREQFF
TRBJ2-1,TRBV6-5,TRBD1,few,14,TGTGCCAGCAGTTACAAGACAGGGGGCGATGGTCTGTTCTTC,CASSYKTGGDGLFF
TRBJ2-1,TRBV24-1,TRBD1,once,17,TGTGCCACCAGTGATAGTGGGCCCGGGACAGGGATTATTGAGCAGTTCTTC,CATSDSGPGTGIIEQFF
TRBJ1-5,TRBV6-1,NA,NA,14,TGTGCCAGCCTAGCAGGGGCGGGGAATCAGCCCCAGCATTTT,CASLAGAGNQPQHF
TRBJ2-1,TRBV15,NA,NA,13,TGTGCCACCAGTCGCGAAATTGATAATGAGCAGTTCTTC,CATSREIDNEQFF
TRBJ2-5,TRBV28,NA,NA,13,TGTGCCAGCAGAGAGACGGGGCGGGAGACCCAGTACTTC,CASRETGRETQYF